These T cell receptor beta chains were read from a single sample in a study of T cell therapy after organ transplantation. For these TCRs, the target antigens are not known. Profiled with immunoSEQ multiplex PCR; TCRdb holds only in-frame clones, not every one. This table holds some 47,000 clones, about 94% found once. Sequenced material: CD8+ T cells from blood, taken before autologous CMV-specific T cell therapy. The receptor source for this set is a human patient who had received a solid organ transplant and had CMV disease. CDR3s include the opening cysteine and the closing phenylalanine or tryptophan. The D gene is left open where the match is weak. For some rows the clone size is stated as once, few or many, or as a class when expanded; others skip it.

TRBD1,TRBV10-1,TRBJ2-7,NA,TGCGCCAGCAGTGAGTCCGAGACAGGGGTGCAGTCCTACGAGCAGTACTTC,CASSESETGVQSYEQYF
TRBD1,TRBV4-3,TRBJ2-7,NA,TGCGCCAGCAGCCAAGATCTTGGGGACAGGGGGTTTTACGAGCAGTACTTC,CASSQDLGDRGFYEQYF
TRBD2,TRBV13,TRBJ2-3,NA,TGTGCCAGCAGCTACCGGACTAGCCGGAGCACAGATACGCAGTATTTT,CASSYRTSRSTDTQYF
TRBD2,TRBV4-3,TRBJ2-5,NA,TGCGCCAGCAGCCAAGATTTCCGGACTAGCGGGGGGGCCCGGGAGACCCAGTACTTC,CASSQDFRTSGGARETQYF
NA,TRBV5-6,TRBJ1-1,NA,TGTGCCAGCAGCTTGGCGGTTGGGGGCACTGAAGCTTTCTTT,CASSLAVGGTEAFF
NA,TRBV4-3,TRBJ1-3,NA,TGCGCCAGCAGCCAAGGGGCCGCAGGAAACACCATATATTTT,CASSQGAAGNTIYF
NA,TRBV11-2,TRBJ1-1,NA,TGTGCCAGCAGCTTAGGAAGGGTGAGCACTGAAGCTTTCTTT,CASSLGRVSTEAFF
NA,TRBV5-4,TRBJ2-3,NA,TGTGCCAGCAGCTTAAAGTCAGCGCCTAGCACAGATACGCAGTATTTT,CASSLKSAPSTDTQYF
TRBD1,TRBV27,TRBJ2-3,NA,TGTGCCAGCAGTTTAAGTCCAGGGACAGGGGGCTGGGATACGCAGTATTTT,CASSLSPGTGGWDTQYF
NA,TRBV19,TRBJ2-1,NA,TGTGCCAGTAGTATTGGGACATCTTCCTACAATGAGCAGTTCTTC,CASSIGTSSYNEQFF
NA,TRBV30,TRBJ2-1,NA,TGTGCCTGGAGCCCCCGGGAGAGTAATGAGCAGTTCTTC,CAWSPRESNEQFF
NA,TRBV7-9,TRBJ2-3,NA,TGTGCCAGCAGCTTAATTGCCCTCGACGGCACAGATACGCAGTATTTT,CASSLIALDGTDTQYF
NA,TRBV4-1,TRBJ1-4,NA,TGCGCCAGCAGCCAGGAGGGGTCTATCGCTGAAAAACTGTTTTTT,CASSQEGSIAEKLFF
NA,TRBV27,TRBJ2-7,NA,TGTGCCAGCAGTTTAGCCAGGGGCCCCTGGGAGCAGTACTTC,CASSLARGPWEQYF
NA,TRBV13,TRBJ2-3,NA,TGTGCCAGCATCCCTCCACTGGGATCGGGAGTCTCCACAGATACGCAGTATTTT,CASIPPLGSGVSTDTQYF
TRBD1,TRBV30,TRBJ1-5,NA,TGTGCCTGGAGTGTACCCGGGGACAGTCAACCCCAGCATTTT,CAWSVPGDSQPQHF
NA,TRBV6-5,TRBJ1-1,NA,TGTGCCAGCAGCTTCGCCGTCGGGGACACTGAAGCTTTCTTT,CASSFAVGDTEAFF
TRBD1,TRBV19,TRBJ1-1,NA,TGTGCCAGCAGACAGGGATCGAACACTGAAGCTTTCTTT,CASRQGSNTEAFF
TRBD1,TRBV7-4,TRBJ2-7,once,TGTGCCAGCAGCTTAGATCGGGACAGGGAACACCCCTACGAGCAGTACTTC,CASSLDRDREHPYEQYF